The clone carrying this T cell receptor beta chain came up a few times. Original methodology: The authors estimated nucleated cell counts from reference gene primer amplification. Here immunoSEQ multiplex PCR was the method, and the copy in TCRdb shows in-frame clones only, minus some. Clone size and the V and J calls come from that table; the DNA yielded D and trimming. The data show about 70,000 clones, around nine tenths seen once. V was clipped by 7 bases and J by 6 bases, with 13 bases between them. The CDR3 totals 13 residues. CDR1 and CDR2 (germline): SNHLY, FYNNEI. The data originate from a study of blood T cell repertoires in COVID-19. The wider study: Donors in the United States, Italy and Spain gave samples during acute or convalescent COVID-19.

The chain combines TRBV2 with TRBJ1-5; no firm D call. The TCR comes from a woman aged 60-75 years with acute or convalescent COVID-19. The sequencing sample was made of peripheral blood. CDR3 in amino acids: CASNGERFQPQHF. CDR3 in DNA: TGTGCCAGCAACGGGGAAAGGTTTCAGCCCCAGCATTTT. Drawing the rest from reference TRBV2 and TRBJ1-5, the complete variable domain is EPEVTQTPSHQVTQMGQEVILRCVPISNHLYFYWYRQILGQKVEFLVSFYNNEISEKSEIFDDQFSVERPDGSNFTLKIRSTKLEDSAMYFCASNGERFQPQHFGDGTRLSIL.